These 8 T cell receptor beta chains share one sample of origin, sequenced in a study of T cells expressing NK-cell markers. TCRdb re-called the 5' RACE reads; one entry per CDR3 protein, DNA not given. This repertoire includes a few hundred thousand distinct CDR3 sequences. The sequenced material came from blood T cells: a sorted CD56 or NKG2C T cell subset, CD4+ or CD8+ T cells, or bulk PBMC T cells (not recorded which). The receptors derive from a man aged 18-70 years in good health.

This chain links TRBV3-1 with TRBJ1-2. Germline V lookup: CDR1 LGHDT, CDR2 YNNKEL (reference sequence). The CDR3 has 17 amino acids. CDR3 region: CASSQDRGMISNYGYTF.

This rearrangement joins TRBV19 to TRBJ2-1; the TCRdb D gene call, TRBD1, has no DNA to confirm it. Germline lookup yields CDR1 LNHDA and CDR2 SQIVND (reference sequence). The CDR3 is made up of 14 amino acids. The CDR3: CASSAYRARDEQFF. The entire variable domain, with the rest obtained from reference TRBV19 and TRBJ2-1, is as follows: DGGITQSPKYLFRKEGQNVTLSCEQNLNHDAMYWYRQDPGQGLRLIYYSQIVNDFQKGDIAEGYSVSREKKESFPLTVTSAQKNPTAFYLCASSAYRARDEQFFGPGTRLTVL.

The CDR3 here is CASRWASKEKLFF. The rearrangement links TRBV6-1 to TRBJ1-4. The CDR3 is made up of 13 amino acids. CDR1 and CDR2 (germline): MNHNS, SASEGT.

The chain carries TRBV4-2 and TRBJ2-3; lacking DNA, the TRBD1 call made by TCRdb goes unchecked. Germline V gene lookup returns CDR1 LGHNA and CDR2 YNFKEQ. The length of the CDR3 is 16 residues. The CDR3 sequence is CASSQNVQGRTDTQYF.

The V gene is TRBV11-1, the J gene TRBJ2-1. The CDR3 length is 15 residues. CDR1 SGHAT and CDR2 FQDESV come from the germline V gene (reference sequence). The CDR3 reads CASSSRLTPYNEQFF. The whole variable domain, filled in from reference TRBV11-1 and TRBJ2-1, reads EAEVAQSPRYKITEKSQAVAFWCDPISGHATLYWYRQILGQGPELLVQFQDESVVDDSQLPKDRFSAERLKGVDSTLKIQPAELGDSAMYLCASSSRLTPYNEQFFGPGTRLTVL.

This chain connects TRBV10-1 to TRBJ2-2; TCRdb's D call, TRBD1, is unchecked because there is no DNA. The CDR3 contains 16 residues. In germline, CDR1 is WNHNN, CDR2 SYGVQD (reference sequence). The CDR3: CASRPQGETNTGELFF.

The chain carries TRBV2 and TRBJ2-1; TCRdb's assignment of TRBD1 cannot be checked, as there is no DNA. Germline-derived CDR1 and CDR2 are SNHLY and FYNNEI. This CDR3 has 15 amino acids. CDR3 sequence: CASTRRGGSYNEQFF.

The V call is TRBV5-5, the J call TRBJ2-7; with no DNA, the TCRdb D assignment of TRBD1 cannot be verified. This CDR3 has 15 amino acids. Germline CDR1 SGHKS, CDR2 YYEKEE (reference sequence). CDR3 loop: CASSPPWTGTYEQYF.